This entry features one T cell receptor beta chain sequence. Its target antigen remains unknown. No clone much larger than this one lies a single base away; base qualities are absent. In the same sample, other DNA sequences code for this CDR3. The record originates from a study of blood T cell repertoires in COVID-19 (TCRdb year 2020). In terms of the full investigation: Samples from collaborators originated in the United States, Italy and Spain and spanned both the acute and convalescent phases of COVID-19. The prospective study material was composed of cDNA or gDNA derived from T cells, B-cell-depleted T cells, or PBMCs. The dataset comprised deeply sampled blood TCRbeta repertoires from subjects exposed to, actively infected with, or recovered from COVID-19. A freely available public database, intended as a resource for researchers studying the immune response to SARS-CoV-2, is where the repertoires were released. The samples were drawn from the first 160 participants of the ongoing ImmuneRACE study and from some 1,300 subjects provided by 6 global collaborators. Nearly every sample came with metadata listing a de-identified subject ID, COVID-19 status, age in years and sex. Where available, HLA class I and class II types were taken from metadata supplied by the sample provider and were not determined by assay-based typing. The study at large found these results: How much clinical and demographic metadata was included differed by source and by participant, and the metadata was provided uncurated.

Whole blood was collected in K2EDTA tubes by collaborating institutions according to the institutions' own protocols. Collaborator samples were shipped for TCRbeta analysis as frozen whole blood, isolated PBMCs, or DNA extracted from either sample type. The immunoSEQ Assay, a bias-controlled multiplex PCR, was used to amplify TCRbeta CDR3 regions from genomic DNA. The authors processed their data as follows. Within the assay, amplification of reference gene primers was used to estimate how many nucleated cells each sample contained. Sequence reads were collapsed and filtered to measure the absolute abundance of every unique TCRbeta CDR3 rearrangement. For each sample, productive Simpson clonality was calculated as the square root of Simpson's diversity index over productive rearrangements. TCRdb mirrors the immuneACCESS table, restricted to in-frame sequences. Some clones are absent from its copies; in checked studies, under half trace to an unresolved V gene, and the reason for the others is unknown. That table is the source of V, J and clone size, and D and trimming were worked out from the DNA. Present in this sample are some 60,000 clones, over 80% of which were seen just once. Clones ranked in the top ten supply approximately 3.5% of the sample.

Trimming costs V 1 base and J 7 bases, and their ends lie 7 bases apart. The CDR3, cysteine through phenylalanine, is 12 amino acids long. The entry retains the CDR3 DNA only, 36 bases that are in frame from base 1. Sequences LNHDA (CDR1) and SQIVND (CDR2) are obtained from the germline V gene (reference sequence). The sequenced sample consisted of peripheral blood. The origin of this receptor is a woman of 80 years or more with acute or convalescent COVID-19. Recombination linked TRBV19 to TRBJ1-1; the D gene is perhaps TRBD1, on 6 matching bases. The DNA sequence reads TGTGCCAGTAGTATAGTAGGGGGTGAAGCTTTCTTT. Its protein is CASSIVGGEAFF.